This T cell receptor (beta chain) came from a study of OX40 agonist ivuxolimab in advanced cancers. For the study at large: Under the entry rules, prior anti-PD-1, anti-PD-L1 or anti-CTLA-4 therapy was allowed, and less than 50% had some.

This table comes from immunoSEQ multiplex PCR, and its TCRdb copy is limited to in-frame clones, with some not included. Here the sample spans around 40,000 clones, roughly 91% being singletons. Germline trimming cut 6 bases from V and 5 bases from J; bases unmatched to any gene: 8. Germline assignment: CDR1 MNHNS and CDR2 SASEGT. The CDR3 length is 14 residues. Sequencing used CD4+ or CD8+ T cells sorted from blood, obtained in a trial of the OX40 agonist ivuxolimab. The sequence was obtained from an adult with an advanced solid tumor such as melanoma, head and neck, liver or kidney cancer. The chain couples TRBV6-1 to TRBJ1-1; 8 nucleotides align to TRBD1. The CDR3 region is CASRTTGVGTEAFF. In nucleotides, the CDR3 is TGTGCCAGCAGGACGACAGGGGTAGGGACTGAAGCTTTCTTT.